This T cell receptor beta chain was recovered during a study of blood T cell repertoires in COVID-19. Study-wide context: The samples span acute and convalescent COVID-19 from the United States, Italy and Spain.

This CDR3 has 14 residues. V lost 5 bases to trimming and J lost 2 bases, with 12 bases between them. The germline V gene encodes CDR1 LNHDA and CDR2 SQIVND (reference sequence). Assay used: immunoSEQ multiplex PCR; TCRdb lists only in-frame clones, some missing. This table has about 140,000 clones, roughly 86% appearing once. Sequenced sample: peripheral blood. The chain combines TRBV19 with TRBJ1-1; D unresolved. This receptor was obtained from a human donor in a cohort sampled during active COVID-19. CDR3 nucleotides: TGTGCCAGTAGTCTCTACCCGGGAAACACTGAAGCTTTCTTT. Translation: CASSLYPGNTEAFF.